Listed below are T cell receptor beta chains from one sample, sequenced in a study of T cell repertoires in cytomegalovirus infection. The antigens these receptors bind are not known. A single record per CDR3 protein comes from TCRdb applying MiXCR to the reads. The data show hundreds of thousands of distinct CDR3 sequences, with roughly 42% seen just once and roughly two fifths held by the top ten. The sequenced sample was cultured PBMCs, obtained from culture after CMV antigen stimulation. These receptors all stem from a human donor in good health (CMV status not recorded). Some clones in this sample may be carry-over from other donors' samples. Each CDR3 is given with its conserved first and last residue. Each record gives: clone size, J gene, V gene, D gene, CDR3 DNA, CDR3 protein. A D gene is named only where the DNA matches it firmly. Clone size is given for some rows only: seen once, a few or many times, or a class if the clone is expanded.

abundance: NA; j_gene: TRBJ2-3; v_gene: TRBV18; d_gene: TRBD2; CDR3nt: TGTGCCAGCTCACCAGCCTGGGGCGGGGGGACCACAGATACGCAGTATTTT; CDR3aa: CASSPAWGGGTTDTQYF
abundance: NA; j_gene: TRBJ2-7; v_gene: TRBV27; d_gene: NA; CDR3nt: TGTGCCAGCAGTTTTTCCCGAAATCGCGAGCAGTACTTC; CDR3aa: CASSFSRNREQYF
abundance: NA; j_gene: TRBJ1-2; v_gene: TRBV20-1; d_gene: NA; CDR3nt: TGCAGTGCTCGAAGCGGGGGCTATGGCTACACCTTC; CDR3aa: CSARSGGYGYTF
abundance: few; j_gene: TRBJ2-1; v_gene: TRBV11-2; d_gene: NA; CDR3nt: TGTGCCAGCAGCTTCCCGATCCGGTCGAACTCCTACAATGAGCAGTTCTTC; CDR3aa: CASSFPIRSNSYNEQFF
abundance: NA; j_gene: TRBJ2-3; v_gene: TRBV28; d_gene: TRBD2; CDR3nt: TGTGCCAGCAGTTTATCGGTAGCGGGGGGCACAGATACGCAGTATTTT; CDR3aa: CASSLSVAGGTDTQYF
abundance: NA; j_gene: TRBJ2-2; v_gene: TRBV10-3; d_gene: TRBD2; CDR3nt: TGTGCCATCAGTGAGTCGGGTAGCGGGGGCCTCGCGAACACCGGGGAGCTGTTTTTT; CDR3aa: CAISESGSGGLANTGELFF
abundance: NA; j_gene: TRBJ2-5; v_gene: TRBV4-3; d_gene: TRBD2; CDR3nt: TGCGCCAGCAGCCCCGGGGTGGCGGGAGATTATACCCAGTACTTC; CDR3aa: CASSPGVAGDYTQYF
abundance: NA; j_gene: TRBJ1-6; v_gene: TRBV15; d_gene: NA; CDR3nt: TGTGCCACCAGCCCGGCTGTTTTTGATTCACCCCTCCACTTT; CDR3aa: CATSPAVFDSPLHF
abundance: NA; j_gene: TRBJ2-2; v_gene: TRBV6-5; d_gene: NA; CDR3nt: TGTGCCAGCAGTTACCGTTCCCTGACCGGGGAGCTGTTTTTT; CDR3aa: CASSYRSLTGELFF
abundance: NA; j_gene: TRBJ2-3; v_gene: TRBV20-1; d_gene: NA; CDR3nt: TGCAGTGCTCCGGCCCGCGGGACGGGCACAGATACGCAGTATTTT; CDR3aa: CSAPARGTGTDTQYF
abundance: NA; j_gene: TRBJ2-3; v_gene: TRBV10-3; d_gene: NA; CDR3nt: TGTGCCATCAGTACTAGCACAGGAGATACGCAGTATTTT; CDR3aa: CAISTSTGDTQYF
abundance: NA; j_gene: TRBJ2-5; v_gene: TRBV4-1; d_gene: NA; CDR3nt: TGCGCCAGCAGCCAAGTCCACGAGAGACGGGAGACCCAGTACTTC; CDR3aa: CASSQVHERRETQYF
abundance: NA; j_gene: TRBJ2-7; v_gene: TRBV7-2; d_gene: NA; CDR3nt: TGTGCCAGCAGTCCGGGCGCCGCCAACTACGAGCAGTACTTC; CDR3aa: CASSPGAANYEQYF
abundance: few; j_gene: TRBJ2-1; v_gene: TRBV7-9; d_gene: NA; CDR3nt: TGTGCCAGCAGCTCCACGGCTGGGGCTAGCTACAATGAGCAGTTCTTC; CDR3aa: CASSSTAGASYNEQFF
abundance: NA; j_gene: TRBJ2-1; v_gene: TRBV7-2; d_gene: TRBD1; CDR3nt: TGTGCCAGCAGCACAAGGACAGGGAATGAGCAGTTCTTC; CDR3aa: CASSTRTGNEQFF
abundance: NA; j_gene: TRBJ2-4; v_gene: TRBV28; d_gene: TRBD2; CDR3nt: TGTGCCAGCAGTTTAGCGGGGGGTGTTCGAGGCATTCAGTACTTC; CDR3aa: CASSLAGGVRGIQYF
abundance: NA; j_gene: TRBJ2-1; v_gene: TRBV24-1; d_gene: TRBD2; CDR3nt: TGTGCCACCAGTGATTCCGGGACGGCCCGGGGGGTTGCCTACAATGAGCAGTTCTTC; CDR3aa: CATSDSGTARGVAYNEQFF
abundance: NA; j_gene: TRBJ1-2; v_gene: TRBV11-2; d_gene: NA; CDR3nt: TGTGCCACCCGCGGGCCTCTTGGATACTATGGCTACACCTTC; CDR3aa: CATRGPLGYYGYTF
abundance: NA; j_gene: TRBJ2-5; v_gene: TRBV12-3/TRBV12-4; d_gene: NA; CDR3nt: TGTGCCAGCAGTTCAGGACCAGCAGTGGTAGACCAGTACTTC; CDR3aa: CASSSGPAVVDQYF
abundance: few; j_gene: TRBJ2-7; v_gene: TRBV10-3; d_gene: NA; CDR3nt: TGTGCCATCAGCGGGGCCTCGGGCAGGGGGGCTACTGGGGAGCAGTACTTC; CDR3aa: CAISGASGRGATGEQYF
abundance: NA; j_gene: TRBJ2-7; v_gene: TRBV12-3/TRBV12-4; d_gene: TRBD1; CDR3nt: TGTGCCAGCAGGGATCCGGACAGGGTGGAGCAGTACTTC; CDR3aa: CASRDPDRVEQYF
abundance: NA; j_gene: TRBJ1-2; v_gene: TRBV7-2; d_gene: TRBD1; CDR3nt: TGTGCCAGCAGTTCAAGGACAGGTGGCTATGGCTACACCTTC; CDR3aa: CASSSRTGGYGYTF
abundance: NA; j_gene: TRBJ2-7; v_gene: TRBV7-9; d_gene: TRBD2; CDR3nt: TGTGCCAGCAGCTGGTCCCAGCGGGGGCACACCTACGAGCAGTACTTC; CDR3aa: CASSWSQRGHTYEQYF
abundance: once; j_gene: TRBJ2-1; v_gene: TRBV27; d_gene: NA; CDR3nt: TGTGCCAGCAGTTTGAGTCTATCCTATGAGCAGTTCTTC; CDR3aa: CASSLSLSYEQFF
abundance: NA; j_gene: TRBJ1-1; v_gene: TRBV30; d_gene: TRBD1; CDR3nt: TGTGCCTGGACTACAGGGGGGAGTGAAGCTTTCTTT; CDR3aa: CAWTTGGSEAFF
abundance: few; j_gene: TRBJ2-1; v_gene: TRBV7-2; d_gene: NA; CDR3nt: TGTGCCAGCAGCCCAGGGATATCGCCCTACAATGAGCAGTTCTTC; CDR3aa: CASSPGISPYNEQFF
abundance: NA; j_gene: TRBJ1-1; v_gene: TRBV11-2; d_gene: NA; CDR3nt: TGTGCCAGCAGCTTAGATCCTTGGGGTCGGCAGAGAGCTTTCTTT; CDR3aa: CASSLDPWGRQRAFF
abundance: NA; j_gene: TRBJ1-1; v_gene: TRBV15; d_gene: NA; CDR3nt: TGTGCCACCAGCAGAGGGGGGGTAGCTGGTGAAGCTTTCTTT; CDR3aa: CATSRGGVAGEAFF
abundance: NA; j_gene: TRBJ2-5; v_gene: TRBV11-2; d_gene: TRBD1; CDR3nt: TGTGCCGGATCCCGGGACAGGGGTGCTCAAGAGACCCAGTACTTC; CDR3aa: CAGSRDRGAQETQYF
abundance: NA; j_gene: TRBJ2-1; v_gene: TRBV12-5; d_gene: NA; CDR3nt: TGTGCTAGTGGTTTGATGGGCAATGAGCAGTTCTTC; CDR3aa: CASGLMGNEQFF
abundance: NA; j_gene: TRBJ2-7; v_gene: TRBV7-9; d_gene: TRBD2; CDR3nt: TGTGCCAGCAGCCCCCAGGGACTAGCGGGTGAGCAGTACTTC; CDR3aa: CASSPQGLAGEQYF
abundance: many; j_gene: TRBJ1-2; v_gene: TRBV6-1; d_gene: TRBD1; CDR3nt: TGTGCCAGCAGCCCGACCGGGACAGGGGTCGAGAGCTATGGCTACACCTTC; CDR3aa: CASSPTGTGVESYGYTF
abundance: NA; j_gene: TRBJ2-3; v_gene: TRBV7-9; d_gene: TRBD2; CDR3nt: TGTGCCAGCAGCTTGAAAGCGGGAAGCACAGATACGCAGTATTTT; CDR3aa: CASSLKAGSTDTQYF
abundance: NA; j_gene: TRBJ2-1; v_gene: TRBV10-3; d_gene: NA; CDR3nt: TGTGCCATCAGCCAGGACAGACTTAATGAGCAGTTCTTC; CDR3aa: CAISQDRLNEQFF
abundance: NA; j_gene: TRBJ1-1; v_gene: TRBV6-2/TRBV6-3; d_gene: NA; CDR3nt: TGTGCCAGCAGTTACTCCCAAGGCCTAAGCTGGGCTGAAGCTTTCTTT; CDR3aa: CASSYSQGLSWAEAFF
abundance: NA; j_gene: TRBJ1-5; v_gene: TRBV6-2/TRBV6-3; d_gene: TRBD1; CDR3nt: TGTGCCAGCAGTTACCGTCGAAAGGGACAGACTTATAGCAATCAGCCCCAGCATTTT; CDR3aa: CASSYRRKGQTYSNQPQHF
abundance: NA; j_gene: TRBJ2-3; v_gene: TRBV20-1; d_gene: NA; CDR3nt: TGCAGTGCTAGAGCGGAAAGCACAGATACGCAGTATTTT; CDR3aa: CSARAESTDTQYF
abundance: few; j_gene: TRBJ2-3; v_gene: TRBV7-9; d_gene: TRBD2; CDR3nt: TGTGCCAGCAGCTTGGACGGGGGGGCCCATACGCAGTATTTT; CDR3aa: CASSLDGGAHTQYF
abundance: NA; j_gene: TRBJ2-5; v_gene: TRBV6-2/TRBV6-3; d_gene: TRBD2; CDR3nt: TGTGCCAGCATTCGGGCGGGAGAGGGGGAGACCCAGTACTTC; CDR3aa: CASIRAGEGETQYF
abundance: NA; j_gene: TRBJ2-7; v_gene: TRBV7-9; d_gene: NA; CDR3nt: TGTGCCAGCGGGCTAGGGGCAGGGAGCTACGAGCAGTACTTC; CDR3aa: CASGLGAGSYEQYF
abundance: NA; j_gene: TRBJ1-2; v_gene: TRBV7-9; d_gene: TRBD1; CDR3nt: TGTGCCAGCGGGATGGGACAGAGCTATGGCTACACCTTC; CDR3aa: CASGMGQSYGYTF
abundance: NA; j_gene: TRBJ1-5; v_gene: TRBV12-3/TRBV12-4; d_gene: TRBD1; CDR3nt: TGTGCCAGCAGCTTCGGACAGGGGATAAGTCAGCCCCAGCATTTT; CDR3aa: CASSFGQGISQPQHF
abundance: many; j_gene: TRBJ2-3; v_gene: TRBV7-2; d_gene: NA; CDR3nt: TGTGCCAGCAGCTTAGGAAGAATGGATACGCAGTATTTT; CDR3aa: CASSLGRMDTQYF
abundance: NA; j_gene: TRBJ1-2; v_gene: TRBV6-8; d_gene: NA; CDR3nt: TGTGCCAGCAGTCGATCCGCATTGTCAGAACTCTATGGCTACACCTTC; CDR3aa: CASSRSALSELYGYTF
abundance: NA; j_gene: TRBJ2-5; v_gene: TRBV7-6; d_gene: TRBD1; CDR3nt: TGTGCCAGCAGTCACAGGGGGTACCAAGAGACCCAGTACTTC; CDR3aa: CASSHRGYQETQYF
abundance: NA; j_gene: TRBJ1-6; v_gene: TRBV11-2; d_gene: NA; CDR3nt: TGTGCCAGCAGCTTAGACGGATCACCCCTCCACTTT; CDR3aa: CASSLDGSPLHF
abundance: once; j_gene: TRBJ1-2; v_gene: TRBV19; d_gene: NA; CDR3nt: TGTGCCAGTACCCCCTGGGGGGTGACTGGCTACACCTTC; CDR3aa: CASTPWGVTGYTF
abundance: NA; j_gene: TRBJ1-1; v_gene: TRBV6-4; d_gene: NA; CDR3nt: TGTGCCAGCAGGGAGGACCTGAACACTGAAGCTTTCTTT; CDR3aa: CASREDLNTEAFF